This TCR beta chain stems from a study of cytomegalovirus exposure and HLA in healthy donors. Deletions cut 4 bases from V and 5 bases from J, with 14 bases between. The CDR3 has 14 amino acids. CDR1 and CDR2 (germline): ENHRY, SYGVKD. Study-wide findings and caveats: Most sequenced TCRs were rare (though some public TCRs occurred in many donors).

Worth noting for this clone: Its antigen remains unknown.

The PCR had 60 Vbeta and 13 Jbeta primers. Only in-frame clones appear in the TCRdb table, and some are missing; sequencing was by immunoSEQ multiplex PCR. The sample shows roughly 88,000 clones, 55% to 75% of them seen only once. Source material: PBMCs. The chain is built from TRBV10-3 and TRBJ2-5; no reliable D call. The sequence was obtained from a man aged 45-65 years in good health and CMV-seronegative. The CDR3 nucleotides read TGTGCCATCAGTGGTCCGGCAGGAAGGGAGACCCAGTACTTC. This sequence encodes CAISGPAGRETQYF.